This paragraph covers one TCR beta chain sequence. Relapse was seen in all patients after autologous stem cell transplantation, and brentuximab vedotin exposure was variable. Looked up from germline, CDR1 is SNHLY and CDR2 is FYNNEI. V was clipped by 6 bases and J by 7 bases, with 9 bases between them. The CDR3 runs 11 residues. This sample was taken from a study of PD-1 blockade in classical Hodgkin lymphoma. Repertoires were generated with immunoSEQ multiplex PCR, while TCRdb's copy carries only in-frame clones and drops some. The repertoire holds 20,000 to 25,000 clones, with roughly 70% as singletons.

The chain couples TRBV2 to TRBJ2-5; no clear D. The source is a human donor with classical Hodgkin lymphoma. Here the sequenced sample was peripheral blood mononuclear cells (PBMCs), taken at baseline. In DNA, the CDR3 is TGTGCCAGCAGCCCTTCGGGGACCCAGTACTTC. Translated: CASSPSGTQYF.